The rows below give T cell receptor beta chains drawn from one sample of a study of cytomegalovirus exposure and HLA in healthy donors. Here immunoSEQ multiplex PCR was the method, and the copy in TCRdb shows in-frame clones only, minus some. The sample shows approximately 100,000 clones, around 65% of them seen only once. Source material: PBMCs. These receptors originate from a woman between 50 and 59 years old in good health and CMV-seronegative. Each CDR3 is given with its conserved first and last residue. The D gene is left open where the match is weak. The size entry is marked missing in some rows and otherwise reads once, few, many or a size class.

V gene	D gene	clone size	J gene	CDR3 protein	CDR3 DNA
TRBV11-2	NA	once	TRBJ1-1	CASSRWGGPSTEAFF	TGTGCCAGCAGCCGTTGGGGGGGCCCTAGCACTGAAGCTTTCTTT
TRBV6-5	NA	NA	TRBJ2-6	CASRQGSGANVLTF	TGTGCCAGCAGACAGGGCTCTGGGGCCAACGTCCTGACTTTC
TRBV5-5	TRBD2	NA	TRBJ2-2	CASSYLSGRAGTGELFF	TGTGCCAGCAGCTACCTAAGCGGGAGGGCCGGCACCGGGGAGCTGTTTTTT
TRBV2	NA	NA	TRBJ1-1	CASSELIGNTEAFF	TGTGCCAGCAGTGAGTTGATCGGGAACACTGAAGCTTTCTTT
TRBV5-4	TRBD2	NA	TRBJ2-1	CASSQTSATYNEQFF	TGTGCCAGCAGCCAAACTAGCGCTACCTACAATGAGCAGTTCTTC
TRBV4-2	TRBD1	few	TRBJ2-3	CASSQVGQGANTDTQYF	TGTGCCAGCAGCCAAGTGGGACAGGGGGCGAACACAGATACGCAGTATTTT
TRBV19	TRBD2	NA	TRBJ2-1	CASTRGVWQFF	TGTGCCAGTACGCGGGGGGTATGGCAGTTCTTC
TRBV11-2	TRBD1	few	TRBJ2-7	CASHRTGGDEQYF	TGTGCCAGCCATCGGACAGGGGGCGACGAGCAGTACTTC
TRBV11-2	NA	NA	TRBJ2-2	CASSFGHPTGELFF	TGTGCCAGCAGCTTTGGACACCCTACCGGGGAGCTGTTTTTT
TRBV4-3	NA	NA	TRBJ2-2	CASSPPPPNTGELFF	TGCGCCAGCAGCCCTCCCCCCCCGAACACCGGGGAGCTGTTTTTT
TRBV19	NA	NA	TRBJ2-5	CASSMASRQETQYF	TGTGCCAGTAGTATGGCTAGCAGACAAGAGACCCAGTACTTC
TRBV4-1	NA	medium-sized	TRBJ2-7	CASSPLRFGRGQEGGDYEQYF	TGCGCCAGCAGCCCTCTGCGGTTTGGCAGGGGCCAGGAAGGGGGAGACTACGAGCAGTACTTC
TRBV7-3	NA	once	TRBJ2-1	CASSTGSYNEQFF	TGTGCCAGCTCTACCGGCTCCTACAATGAGCAGTTCTTC
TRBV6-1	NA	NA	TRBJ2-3	CASSERGKGTGDTDTQYF	TGTGCCAGCAGTGAAAGGGGAAAAGGGACTGGAGACACAGATACGCAGTATTTT
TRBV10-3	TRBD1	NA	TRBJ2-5	CAISARTGEETQYF	TGTGCCATCAGTGCTCGGACAGGGGAAGAGACCCAGTACTTC
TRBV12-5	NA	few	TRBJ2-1	CASGLVVVRETSYNEQFF	TGTGCTAGTGGTTTGGTAGTTGTGAGGGAAACCTCCTACAATGAGCAGTTCTTC
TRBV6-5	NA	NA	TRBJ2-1	CASSYRTGKVGDEQFF	TGTGCCAGCAGTTACCGAACAGGGAAGGTGGGCGATGAGCAGTTCTTC
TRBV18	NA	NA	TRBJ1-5	CASSPGQGVSNQPQHF	TGTGCCAGCTCACCGGGACAAGGGGTAAGCAATCAGCCCCAGCATTTT
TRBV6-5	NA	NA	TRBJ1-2	CASSYIGRLYGYTF	TGTGCCAGCAGTTACATCGGCAGACTCTATGGCTACACCTTC
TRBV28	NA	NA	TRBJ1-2	CASSLMSIVGAIGYTF	TGTGCCAGCAGTTTAATGAGTATTGTAGGGGCGATCGGCTACACCTTC
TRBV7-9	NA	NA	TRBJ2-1	CASSNPGDNEQFF	TGTGCCAGCAGCAATCCCGGGGACAATGAGCAGTTCTTC
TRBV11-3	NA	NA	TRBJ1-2	CASSFSEAQGYGYTF	TGTGCCAGCAGCTTCTCCGAAGCCCAGGGCTATGGCTACACCTTC
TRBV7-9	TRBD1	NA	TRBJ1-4	CASSPRQGRGNEKLFF	TGTGCCAGCAGCCCCCGACAGGGAAGGGGCAATGAAAAACTGTTTTTT
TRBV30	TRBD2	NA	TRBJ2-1	CAWSEHLAGANNEQFF	TGTGCCTGGAGTGAACACCTAGCGGGGGCGAACAATGAGCAGTTCTTC
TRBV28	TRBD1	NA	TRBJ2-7	CASRLTGAWEQYF	TGTGCCAGCAGGCTCACAGGGGCATGGGAGCAGTACTTC
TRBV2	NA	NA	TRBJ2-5	CASRATGTHQETQYF	TGTGCCAGCAGGGCGACCGGGACACATCAAGAGACCCAGTACTTC
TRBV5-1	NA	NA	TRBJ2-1	CASSLDARSYNEQFF	TGCGCCAGCAGCTTGGATGCGAGGTCCTACAATGAGCAGTTCTTC
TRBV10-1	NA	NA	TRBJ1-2	CASSPVLAGSGYTF	TGCGCCAGCAGTCCCGTCTTGGCAGGGTCTGGCTACACCTTC
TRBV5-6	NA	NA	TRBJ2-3	CASSLGGDVGTQYF	TGTGCCAGCAGCTTGGGCGGGGACGTCGGTACGCAGTATTTT
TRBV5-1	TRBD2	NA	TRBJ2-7	CASSLASGGGYEQYF	TGCGCCAGCAGCTTGGCTAGCGGGGGGGGATACGAGCAGTACTTC
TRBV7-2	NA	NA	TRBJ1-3	CASSPTGSAGNTIYF	TGTGCCAGCAGCCCTACAGGGTCGGCGGGAAACACCATATATTTT
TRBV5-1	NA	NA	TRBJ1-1	CASSFWGENTEAFF	TGCGCCAGCAGCTTCTGGGGCGAGAACACTGAAGCTTTCTTT
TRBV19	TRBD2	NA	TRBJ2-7	CASSKYSGSDFHEQYF	TGTGCCAGTAGTAAGTATAGCGGGAGTGATTTCCACGAGCAGTACTTC
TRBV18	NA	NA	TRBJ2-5	CASSPQDWLAQETQYF	TGTGCCAGCTCACCCCAGGACTGGCTAGCCCAAGAGACCCAGTACTTC
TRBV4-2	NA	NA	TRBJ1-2	CASSQDPQFSYGYTF	TGTGCCAGCAGCCAAGATCCCCAGTTCAGCTATGGCTACACCTTC
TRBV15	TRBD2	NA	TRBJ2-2	CATSRERLALGTGELFF	TGTGCCACCAGCAGAGAACGACTAGCGTTGGGCACCGGGGAGCTGTTTTTT
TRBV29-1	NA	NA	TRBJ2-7	CSVRRGRHYEQYF	TGCAGCGTTCGAAGGGGCCGACACTACGAGCAGTACTTC
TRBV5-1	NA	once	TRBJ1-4	CASRPTVSATNEKLFF	TGCGCCAGCAGGCCGACAGTCAGCGCAACTAATGAAAAACTGTTTTTT
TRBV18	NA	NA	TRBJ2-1	CASSPTRSLDEQFF	TGTGCCAGCTCACCCACGAGGAGTTTGGATGAGCAGTTCTTC
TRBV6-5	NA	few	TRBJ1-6	CASSYSGQDNSPLHF	TGTGCCAGCAGTTACTCGGGTCAGGATAATTCACCCCTCCACTTT
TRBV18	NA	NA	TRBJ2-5	CASSATQGQQETQYF	TGTGCCAGCTCAGCCACTCAGGGACAACAAGAGACCCAGTACTTC
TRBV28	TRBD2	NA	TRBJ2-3	CASSYPRKAGTDTQYF	TGTGCCAGCAGTTACCCCAGGAAAGCGGGAACGGATACGCAGTATTTT
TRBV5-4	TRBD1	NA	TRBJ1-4	CASSPEDRGDEKLFF	TGTGCCAGCAGCCCGGAAGACAGGGGCGATGAAAAACTGTTTTTT
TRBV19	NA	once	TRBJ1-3	CASSGFSGNTIYF	TGTGCCAGTTCAGGGTTCTCTGGAAACACCATATATTTT
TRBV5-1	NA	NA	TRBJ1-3	CASSLSNSGNTIYF	TGCGCCAGCAGCTTGTCAAACTCTGGAAACACCATATATTTT
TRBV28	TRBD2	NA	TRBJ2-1	CASSLSVGAGGSNEQFF	TGTGCCAGCAGTTTATCGGTGGGAGCGGGAGGGTCCAATGAGCAGTTCTTC
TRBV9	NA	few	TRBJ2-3	CASSEVLLNTDTQYF	TGTGCCAGCAGTGAGGTACTACTAAATACAGATACGCAGTATTTT
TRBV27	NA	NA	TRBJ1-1	CASSLDQKNTEAFF	TGTGCCAGCAGTTTAGATCAGAAGAACACTGAAGCTTTCTTT
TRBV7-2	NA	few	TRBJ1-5	CASSENRGKPQHF	TGTGCCAGCAGCGAAAATAGGGGTAAGCCCCAGCATTTT
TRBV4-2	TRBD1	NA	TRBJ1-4	CASSQLGGQGIEKLFF	TGTGCCAGCAGCCAATTGGGGGGACAGGGCATTGAAAAACTGTTTTTT
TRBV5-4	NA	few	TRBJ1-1	CASSLGGGSTWSNTEAFF	TGTGCCAGCAGCTTGGGCGGGGGGTCGACGTGGTCGAACACTGAAGCTTTCTTT
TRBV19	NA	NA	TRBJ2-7	CASSIDLRVEQYF	TGTGCCAGTAGTATAGATCTCAGGGTCGAGCAGTACTTC
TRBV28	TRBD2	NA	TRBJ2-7	CASLRGTSDEQYF	TGTGCCAGCCTTCGGGGGACTAGCGACGAGCAGTACTTC
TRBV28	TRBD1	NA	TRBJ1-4	CASSSHTDREKLFF	TGTGCCAGCAGCTCTCATACGGACAGGGAAAAACTGTTTTTT